Reported below is one T cell receptor (beta chain). The sample belongs to a study of blood T cell repertoires in COVID-19. Looking at the study overall: The study drew acute and convalescent COVID-19 samples from the United States, Italy and Spain. Sample material is recorded as cDNA or gDNA derived from T cells, B-cell-depleted T cells, or PBMCs.

The CDR3 consists of 15 residues. The germline gives CDR1 SNHLY, CDR2 FYNNEI. The junction had 10 bases not matched to a gene; V was cut back by 7 bases and J by 4 bases. Original analysis: Reference gene primer amplification gave nucleated cell count estimates. Profiling relied on immunoSEQ multiplex PCR, and the TCRdb table lists in-frame clones only, not all of them. V, J and clone size are those of that table, while D and trimming were read from the DNA. The data hold about 66,000 clones, with about 90% observed a single time. This chain links TRBV2 with TRBJ1-2; 9 bases fit TRBD1. Sequencing was done on a sample of peripheral blood. This sequence originates from a human donor in a cohort sampled during active COVID-19. In DNA, the CDR3 is TGTGCCAGCATCCCCTCTTTGGACAGGGGCTATGGCTACACCTTC. Encoded protein: CASIPSLDRGYGYTF. Full variable domain (missing parts from reference TRBV2 and TRBJ1-2): EPEVTQTPSHQVTQMGQEVILRCVPISNHLYFYWYRQILGQKVEFLVSFYNNEISEKSEIFDDQFSVERPDGSNFTLKIRSTKLEDSAMYFCASIPSLDRGYGYTFGSGTRLTVV.